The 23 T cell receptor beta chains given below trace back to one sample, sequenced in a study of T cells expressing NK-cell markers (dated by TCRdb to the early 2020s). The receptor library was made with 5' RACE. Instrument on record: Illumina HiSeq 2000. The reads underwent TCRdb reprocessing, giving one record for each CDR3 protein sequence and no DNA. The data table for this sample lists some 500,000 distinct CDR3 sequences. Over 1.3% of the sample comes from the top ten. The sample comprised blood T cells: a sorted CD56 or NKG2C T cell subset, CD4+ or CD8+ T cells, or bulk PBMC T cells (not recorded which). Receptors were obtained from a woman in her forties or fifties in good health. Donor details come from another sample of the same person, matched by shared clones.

The CDR3 loop is CATSLAGVSTDTQYF. This chain links TRBV15 with TRBJ2-3; the TCRdb call, TRBD2, lacks DNA for checking. Germline CDR1 reads LNHNV; CDR2 reads YYDKDF (reference sequence). The CDR3 sequence is 15 residues long.

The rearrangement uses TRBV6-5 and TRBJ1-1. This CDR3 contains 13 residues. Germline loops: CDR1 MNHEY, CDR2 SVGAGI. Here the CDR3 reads CASRGGIRAEAFF.

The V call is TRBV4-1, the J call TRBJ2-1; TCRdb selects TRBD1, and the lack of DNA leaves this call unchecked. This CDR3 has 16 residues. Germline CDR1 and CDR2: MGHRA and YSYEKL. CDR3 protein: CASSQPTGPVGNEQFF.

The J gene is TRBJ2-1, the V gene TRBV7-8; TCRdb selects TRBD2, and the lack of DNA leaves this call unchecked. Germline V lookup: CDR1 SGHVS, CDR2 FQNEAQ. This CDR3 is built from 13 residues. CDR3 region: CATGDGRRNEQFF.

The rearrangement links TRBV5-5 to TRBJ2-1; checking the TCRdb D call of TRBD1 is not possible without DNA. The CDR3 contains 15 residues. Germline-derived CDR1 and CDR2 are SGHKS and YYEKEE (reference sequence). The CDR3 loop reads CASSLDSYTNNEQFF.

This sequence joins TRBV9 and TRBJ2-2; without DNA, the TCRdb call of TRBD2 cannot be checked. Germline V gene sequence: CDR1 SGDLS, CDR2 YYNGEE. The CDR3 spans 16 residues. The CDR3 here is CASSVEGTSITGELFF.

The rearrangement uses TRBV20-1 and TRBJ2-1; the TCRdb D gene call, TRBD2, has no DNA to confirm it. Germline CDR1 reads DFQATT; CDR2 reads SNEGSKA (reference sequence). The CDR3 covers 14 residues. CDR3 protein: CSAAGLAGGLEQFF.

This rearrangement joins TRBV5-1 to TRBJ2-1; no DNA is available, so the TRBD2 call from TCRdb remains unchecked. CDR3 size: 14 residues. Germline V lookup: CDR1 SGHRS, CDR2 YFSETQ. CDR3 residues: CASSKRTSGREQFF.

The CDR3 sequence: CASSERTGGGNIQYF. This chain uses TRBV6-1 with TRBJ2-4; the TCRdb D gene call, TRBD1, has no DNA to confirm it. Germline loops: CDR1 MNHNS, CDR2 SASEGT. The CDR3 is 15 amino acids.

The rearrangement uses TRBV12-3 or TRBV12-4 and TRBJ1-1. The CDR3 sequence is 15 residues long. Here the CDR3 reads CASQIGGRGNTEAFF.

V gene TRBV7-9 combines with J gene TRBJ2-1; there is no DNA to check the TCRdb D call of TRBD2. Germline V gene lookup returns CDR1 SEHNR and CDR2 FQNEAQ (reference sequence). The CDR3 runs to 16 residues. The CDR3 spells CASSGMIAGVDNEQFF. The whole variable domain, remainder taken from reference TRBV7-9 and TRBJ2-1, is DTGVSQNPRHKITKRGQNVTFRCDPISEHNRLYWYRQTLGQGPEFLTYFQNEAQLEKSRLLSDRFSAERPKGSFSTLEIQRTEQGDSAMYLCASSGMIAGVDNEQFFGPGTRLTVL.

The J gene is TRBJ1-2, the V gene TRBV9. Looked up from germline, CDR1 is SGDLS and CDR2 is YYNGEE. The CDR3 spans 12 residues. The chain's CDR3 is CASSVGWEGYTF.

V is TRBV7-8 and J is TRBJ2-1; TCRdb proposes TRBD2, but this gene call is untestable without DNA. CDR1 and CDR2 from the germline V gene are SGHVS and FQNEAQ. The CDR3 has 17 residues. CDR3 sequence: CASRDTGLAGGGNEQFF. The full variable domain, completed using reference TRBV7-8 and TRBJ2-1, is GAGVSQSPRYKVAKRGQDVALRCDPISGHVSLFWYQQALGQGPEFLTYFQNEAQLDKSGLPSDRFFAERPEGSVSTLKIQRTQQEDSAVYLCASRDTGLAGGGNEQFFGPGTRLTVL.

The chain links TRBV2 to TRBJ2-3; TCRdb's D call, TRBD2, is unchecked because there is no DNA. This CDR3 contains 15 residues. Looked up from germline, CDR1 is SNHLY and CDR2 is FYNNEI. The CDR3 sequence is CASSLLAGGPDTQYF.

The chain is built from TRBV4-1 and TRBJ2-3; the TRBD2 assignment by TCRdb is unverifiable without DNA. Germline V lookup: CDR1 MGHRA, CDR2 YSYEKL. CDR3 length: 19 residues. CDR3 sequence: CASSQDPGTSGSVTDTQYF.

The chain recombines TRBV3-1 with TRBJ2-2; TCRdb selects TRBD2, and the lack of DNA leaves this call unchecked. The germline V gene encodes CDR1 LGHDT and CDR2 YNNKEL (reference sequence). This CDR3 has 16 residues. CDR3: CASSQGLAGVAGELFF.

The CDR3 protein is CATSDRRGSDGEAFF. The chain is built from TRBV24-1 and TRBJ1-1; the TCRdb call, TRBD1, lacks DNA for checking. The CDR3 loop spans 15 amino acids. From germline, CDR1 is KGHDR and CDR2 SFDVKD.

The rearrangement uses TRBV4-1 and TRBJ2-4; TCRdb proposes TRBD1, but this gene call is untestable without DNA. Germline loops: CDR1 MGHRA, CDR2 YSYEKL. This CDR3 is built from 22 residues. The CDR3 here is CASSQELRTGPNLRVAKNIQYF.

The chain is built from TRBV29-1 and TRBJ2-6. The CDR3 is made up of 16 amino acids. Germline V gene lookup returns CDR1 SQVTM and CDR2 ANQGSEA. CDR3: CSVNLPLDSGANVLTF.

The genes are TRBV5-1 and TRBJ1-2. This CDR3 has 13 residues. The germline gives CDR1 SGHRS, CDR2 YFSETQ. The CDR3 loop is CASTYGGNYGYTF. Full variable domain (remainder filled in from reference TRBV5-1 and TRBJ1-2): KAGVTQTPRYLIKTRGQQVTLSCSPISGHRSVSWYQQTPGQGLQFLFEYFSETQRNKGNFPGRFSGRQFSNSRSEMNVSTLELGDSALYLCASTYGGNYGYTFGSGTRLTVV.

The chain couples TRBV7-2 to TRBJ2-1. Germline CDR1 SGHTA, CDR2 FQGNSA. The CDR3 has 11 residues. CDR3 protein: CASGKDNEQFF.

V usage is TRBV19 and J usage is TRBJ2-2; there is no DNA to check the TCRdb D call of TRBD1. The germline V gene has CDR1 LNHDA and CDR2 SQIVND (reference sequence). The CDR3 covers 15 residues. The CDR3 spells CASRPPRQGAGELFF. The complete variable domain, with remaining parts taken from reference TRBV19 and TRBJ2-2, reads DGGITQSPKYLFRKEGQNVTLSCEQNLNHDAMYWYRQDPGQGLRLIYYSQIVNDFQKGDIAEGYSVSREKKESFPLTVTSAQKNPTAFYLCASRPPRQGAGELFFGEGSRLTVL.

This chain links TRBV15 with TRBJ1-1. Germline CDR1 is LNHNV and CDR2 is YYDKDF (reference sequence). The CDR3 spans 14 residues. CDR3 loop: CATSKGRMNTEAFF.